Below, 22 T cell receptor beta chains from the same sample are listed, as sequenced in a study of beta chain features in type 1 diabetes. The study's findings and limits: Moderate but significant shortening of TCRB CDR3s was recorded in all four CD4+ subsets from Type 1 diabetes patients.

Their recognized antigens are unknown. As every portion of the isolated RNA was reverse transcribed, the sequencing read expressed TCRB transcripts. This table comes from immunoSEQ multiplex PCR, and its TCRdb copy is limited to in-frame clones, with some not included. The sample includes around 650,000 clones, around 12% of them seen just once. Sequencing input: naive CD4+ T cells from blood. These receptor sequences come from a man aged 25-40 years with type 1 diabetes.

About this clone: Other DNA sequences in the same sample also yield this CDR3. The V call is TRBV7-2, the J call TRBJ2-3; D is unclear. V dropped 1 base and J dropped 4 bases, with 6 bases sitting between them. This CDR3 spans 13 amino acids. Germline V gene sequence: CDR1 SGHTA, CDR2 FQGNSA. CDR3 protein: CASSLGSPDTQYF. The CDR3 region has the DNA TGTGCCAGCAGCTTAGGGTCCCCAGATACGCAGTATTTT.

V usage is TRBV27 and J usage is TRBJ2-2; D uncertain. The CDR3 covers 11 residues. Trimming cost V 5 bases and J 7 bases, with 5 bases left between them. Germline CDR1 and CDR2: MNHEY and SMNVEV (reference sequence). The CDR3 reads CASSGVGELFF. For the CDR3, the DNA is TGTGCCAGCAGTGGGGTCGGGGAGCTGTTTTTT.

In its sample, this clone was seen a few times. This rearrangement joins TRBV11-2 to TRBJ2-4, with TRBD2 identical over 7 bases. With V trimmed by 0 bases and J by 15 bases, 8 bases remained unmatched. The CDR3 extends over 13 amino acids. Per germline, CDR1 SGHAT and CDR2 FQNNGV. The CDR3: CASSLDPGLVVYF. As DNA, the CDR3 is TGTGCCAGCAGCTTAGATCCCGGACTAGTGGTGTACTTC.

The sample holds a few counts of this clone. The chain joins TRBV4-3 to TRBJ1-3; D call uncertain. The germline V and J ends were trimmed by 0 bases and 0 bases, with 6 bases remaining between them. This CDR3 has 15 amino acids. Germline assignment: CDR1 LGHNA and CDR2 YSLEER. CDR3 protein: CASSQEASSGNTIYF. DNA for the CDR3: TGCGCCAGCAGCCAAGAGGCTTCCTCTGGAAACACCATATATTTT.

A note on this clone: This same CDR3 is encoded by further DNA sequences in the sample. The genes are TRBV30 and TRBJ2-6; no definite D call. The germline CDR1 and CDR2 sequences are GTSNPN and SVGIG (reference sequence). The V gene lost 0 bases and the J gene lost 0 bases, with 3 bases spanning the gap. This CDR3 is built from 14 residues. The CDR3 nucleotides are TGTGCCTGGAGTGTACCCTCTGGGGCCAACGTCCTGACTTTC. Translated, it gives CAWSVPSGANVLTF. The full variable domain, with the rest looked up from reference TRBV30 and TRBJ2-6, is SQTIHQWPATLVQPVGSPLSLECTVEGTSNPNLYWYRQAAGRGLQLLFYSVGIGQISSEVPQNLSASRPQDRQFILSSKKLLLSDSGFYLCAWSVPSGANVLTFGAGSRLTVL.

This clone has only a few counts. The V gene is TRBV29-1, the J gene TRBJ2-2; tentatively, D is TRBD1 (5 bases). V was pared by 6 bases and J by 6 bases, with 23 bases between. The CDR3 has 16 amino acids. Germline CDR1 and CDR2: SQVTM and ANQGSEA. This chain's CDR3 is CSVQEAAGWGAGELFF. The CDR3 DNA reads as TGCAGCGTCCAAGAGGCGGCAGGGTGGGGTGCCGGGGAGCTGTTTTTT.

This clone was seen only a few times. The chain combines TRBV6-1 with TRBJ1-4, with 7 bases matching TRBD1. CDR1 is MNHNS and CDR2 is SASEGT in the germline V gene. The CDR3 is 14 residues long. The J segment lost 6 bases and the V segment lost 6 bases, leaving 7 bases of the junction unmatched. The CDR3 sequence is CASSEGTADEKLFF. DNA of the CDR3: TGTGCCAGCAGCGAGGGGACAGCAGATGAAAAACTGTTTTTT.

This clone was counted between two and nine times. The chain uses TRBV6-6 and TRBJ1-2; D not certain. This CDR3 contains 15 residues. CDR1 and CDR2 from the germline V gene are MNHNY and SVGAGI (reference sequence). V was cut by 0 bases and J by 4 bases, with 12 bases left in between. CDR3 nucleotides: TGTGCCAGCAGTTACTCGTCAGGCAGTGGCTATGGCTACACCTTC. Amino acid sequence: CASSYSSGSGYGYTF.

This clone was seen a few times. The chain recombines TRBV25-1 with TRBJ1-2; D perhaps matches TRBD1 (6 bases). This CDR3 is built from 14 residues. Between the trimmed V and J ends, which lost 5 bases and 8 bases, there was a span of 18 bases. Germline V lookup: CDR1 MGHDK, CDR2 SYGVNS. The CDR3 nucleotides read TGTGCCAGCAGTTTCTCGGGACACCTCCACGGCTACACCTTC. Translated, it gives CASSFSGHLHGYTF.

There are a few counts of this clone. The CDR3 sequence: CAISERGDGYTF. In DNA, the CDR3 is TGTGCCATCAGTGAGAGGGGCGATGGCTACACCTTC. The chain carries TRBV10-3 and TRBJ1-2; possibly TRBD1 for D (5 bases). The CDR3 totals 12 residues. V lost 2 bases and J 6 bases, leaving 7 bases between the germline ends. Germline CDR1 and CDR2: ENHRY and SYGVKD.

This chain links TRBV4-3 with TRBJ1-5, with TRBD1 identical over 8 bases. The germline V gene has CDR1 LGHNA and CDR2 YSLEER. This CDR3 region has 19 residues. The V gene end was trimmed by 2 bases and the J gene end by 0 bases; junction bases not matched to a gene: 12. CDR3: CASSQQTGDSSYSNQPQHF. As DNA, the CDR3 is TGCGCCAGCAGCCAACAGACAGGGGACTCCTCGTATAGCAATCAGCCCCAGCATTTT.

The chain combines TRBV5-1 with TRBJ2-7, with 11 bases fitting TRBD2. Germline V gene lookup returns CDR1 SGHRS and CDR2 YFSETQ. Trimming took 3 bases from V and 1 from J; bases not matched to a gene: 0. The CDR3 loop spans 14 amino acids. This CDR3 is CASSWTSGSYEQYF. In nucleotides, the CDR3 is TGCGCCAGCAGCTGGACTAGCGGGTCCTACGAGCAGTACTTC.

This clone was seen a single time. This chain connects TRBV7-9 to TRBJ2-7, with no clear D. The CDR3 runs 17 residues. V shed 1 base and J shed 6 bases, with 22 bases lying between them. Germline CDR1 reads SEHNR; CDR2 reads FQNEAQ (reference sequence). CDR3 bases: TGTGCCAGCAGCTTAGGGGTTGGAGACGGGTCACTCGGCGAGCAGTACTTC. It specifies CASSLGVGDGSLGEQYF.

There are a few counts of this clone. V gene TRBV28 combines with J gene TRBJ2-3, with no clear D. V was cut by 8 bases and J by 2 bases, with 11 bases left in between. The CDR3 spans 13 residues. The germline V gene encodes CDR1 MDHEN and CDR2 SYDVKM. The CDR3: CASLDGSTDTQYF. In DNA, the CDR3 is TGTGCCAGCCTGGACGGATCCACAGATACGCAGTATTTT. The full variable domain, completed using reference TRBV28 and TRBJ2-3, is DVKVTQSSRYLVKRTGEKVFLECVQDMDHENMFWYRQDPGLGLRLIYFSYDVKMKEKGDIPEGYSVSREKKERFSLILESASTNQTSMYLCASLDGSTDTQYFGPGTRLTVL.

This clone has only a few counts. The rearrangement links TRBV2 to TRBJ1-2; maybe TRBD1 (5 bases). V lost 7 bases and J 7 bases, leaving 22 bases between the germline ends. The germline gives CDR1 SNHLY, CDR2 FYNNEI. The CDR3 spans 15 residues. CDR3: CASTPESGLSAGYTF. The CDR3 nucleotides read TGTGCCAGCACCCCTGAATCAGGGCTTTCGGCTGGCTACACCTTC.

V is TRBV27 and J is TRBJ2-7, with D perhaps TRBD2 (6 bases). V was cut by 5 bases and J by 0 bases, with 14 bases left in between. The CDR3 length is 15 residues. Germline lookup yields CDR1 MNHEY and CDR2 SMNVEV (reference sequence). The CDR3 here is CASSALSGSSYEQYF. In DNA form, the CDR3 reads TGTGCCAGCAGTGCCCTTAGCGGAAGCTCCTACGAGCAGTACTTC.

The table lists this clone with a few counts. V and J are TRBV5-1 and TRBJ2-7, with TRBD1 identical over 9 bases. Trimming took 6 bases from V and 7 from J; bases not matched to a gene: 17. The CDR3 covers 16 residues. Germline values: CDR1 SGHRS, CDR2 YFSETQ. DNA for the CDR3: TGCGCCAGCACCCTTTCCCCTGGGACAGGGCCGAAGGAGCAGTACTTC. Its protein product is CASTLSPGTGPKEQYF. Complete variable domain (other parts from reference TRBV5-1 and TRBJ2-7): KAGVTQTPRYLIKTRGQQVTLSCSPISGHRSVSWYQQTPGQGLQFLFEYFSETQRNKGNFPGRFSGRQFSNSRSEMNVSTLELGDSALYLCASTLSPGTGPKEQYFGPGTRLTVT.

The chain employs TRBV7-2 and TRBJ2-3, with D uncertain. V gave up 2 bases and J gave up 3 bases, with 9 bases separating them. CDR3 size: 14 residues. Germline lookup yields CDR1 SGHTA and CDR2 FQGNSA. CDR3 residues: CASSLSIRTDTQYF. The CDR3 region has the DNA TGTGCCAGCAGCTTATCTATCAGGACAGATACGCAGTATTTT.

The V and J genes are TRBV7-8 and TRBJ2-2; D not certain. V was pared by 2 bases and J by 0 bases, with 10 bases between. The germline V gene encodes CDR1 SGHVS and CDR2 FQNEAQ. The CDR3 extends over 16 amino acids. CDR3 DNA sequence: TGTGCCAGCAGCTTATATAACGTTGCGAACACCGGGGAGCTGTTTTTT. It translates to CASSLYNVANTGELFF.

This clone has a handful of counts. The rearrangement joins TRBV18 to TRBJ1-1, with no clear D. The V end was cut by 4 bases, the J end by 0 bases, with 12 bases between. Germline-derived CDR1 and CDR2 are KGHSH and LQKENI. This CDR3 comprises 15 residues. The CDR3 protein is CASSREGSMNTEAFF. As DNA, the CDR3 is TGTGCCAGCTCACGGGAAGGGTCGATGAACACTGAAGCTTTCTTT.

The rearrangement links TRBV5-1 to TRBJ1-5; 7 bases match TRBD1. The V gene's germline CDR1 is SGHRS and CDR2 YFSETQ. J was trimmed by 1 base and V by 4 bases; bases with no gene match: 5. The CDR3 spans 15 residues. The CDR3 sequence: CASSTTGDSNQPQHF. Written as DNA, the CDR3 is TGCGCCAGCAGCACTACAGGGGACAGCAATCAGCCCCAGCATTTT.

The V call is TRBV5-4, the J call TRBJ1-2, with TRBD1 matching 9 bases. Germline lookup yields CDR1 SGHNT and CDR2 YYREEE (reference sequence). The CDR3 consists of 15 residues. Trimming removed 1 base from V and 4 bases from J; junction bases left unmatched: 5. The CDR3 spells CASSLRQGVAYGYTF. The CDR3 DNA reads as TGTGCCAGCAGCTTGCGACAGGGGGTCGCCTATGGCTACACCTTC.